This T cell receptor (beta chain) originates from a study of T cell repertoires in cytomegalovirus infection. As for the study in general: Shared public TCR beta signatures pointed to both CMV infection and a matching HLA type.

Study findings and constraints: CMV-specific TCR beta clonotypes restricted by HLA-C dominated the ex vivo response. Summed frequency of shared TCR beta families picked out CMV carriers who also had the relevant HLA.

MiXCR, applied by TCRdb to the reads, yields one record per CDR3 protein. The data contain over 250,000 distinct CDR3 sequences, about 25% of them seen just once; the ten biggest clones take up approximately 14%. This clonotype has a handful of counts. The antigen is not known. CDR3 size: 12 residues. Germline V gene data show CDR1 as ENHRY and CDR2 as SYGVKD. The V end lost 6 bases, the J end lost 2 bases, and 7 bases lay between the germline ends. Sequencing input: PBMCs. V is TRBV10-3 and J is TRBJ1-1; D is ambiguous. The TCR comes from a human donor in good health (CMV status not recorded). Some clones in this sample may be carry-over from other donors' samples. DNA of the CDR3: TGTGCCATCAGCAGCGGAAACACTGAAGCTTTCTTT. Amino acids: CAISSGNTEAFF.